This T cell receptor beta chain was identified in a study of blood T cell repertoires in COVID-19. Looking at the study overall: Specimens from acute and convalescent COVID-19 originated in the United States, Italy and Spain.

Trimming removed 3 bases from V and 6 bases from J, with 14 bases in between. The CDR3 length is 14 residues. Germline V gene data show CDR1 as SGHDN and CDR2 as FVKESK. In the source study's methods: Amplification with reference gene primers provided the estimates of nucleated cell counts. TCRdb's table, derived via immunoSEQ multiplex PCR, lists solely in-frame clones and lacks some. That table supplies the V and J calls and clone size; D and trimming were determined from the DNA. The repertoire holds about 75,000 clones, roughly 70% seen once, with approximately 2.4% in the top ten. Sequencing used peripheral blood. The clonotype comes from a human donor with acute or convalescent COVID-19. The donor label of this sample is uncertain. The J gene is TRBJ1-1, the V gene TRBV14; tentative D call: TRBD1 (5 bases). The DNA of the CDR3 is TGTGCCAGCAGCCACTCGGGGGGTGTCTCTGAAGCTTTCTTT. This translates into CASSHSGGVSEAFF.